This is a list of T cell receptor beta chains from one sample in a study of CD8 T cells in Susac syndrome. TCRdb fed the immunoSEQ multiplex PCR reads into MiXCR, producing one record per CDR3 protein. The data contain about 200,000 distinct CDR3 sequences, 95% of them singletons. What was sequenced was CD4+ T cells from PBMCs. All receptors come from a human donor in good health. CDR3s include the opening cysteine and the closing phenylalanine or tryptophan. Each record gives: clone size, D gene, J gene, V gene, CDR3 protein, CDR3 DNA. D genes are given only for firm matches. For some rows the clone size is stated as once, few or many, or as a class when expanded; others skip it.

- | TRBD1 | TRBJ2-4 | TRBV20-1 | CSARDPLSTGGNIQYF | TGCAGTGCTAGAGATCCCCTCTCGACAGGGGGGAACATTCAGTACTTC
- | - | TRBJ1-5 | TRBV20-1 | CSGSSSNQPQHF | TGCAGTGGTAGTTCTAGCAATCAGCCCCAGCATTTT
- | - | TRBJ2-1 | TRBV3-1 | CASSHVLSSNEQFF | TGTGCCAGCAGCCACGTGTTGAGCTCCAATGAGCAGTTCTTC
- | - | TRBJ2-1 | TRBV3-1 | CASTPYSGGNEQFF | TGTGCCAGCACCCCTTACAGTGGCGGCAATGAGCAGTTCTTC
- | - | TRBJ2-4 | TRBV6-6 | CASSYDIQYF | TGTGCCAGCAGTTACGACATTCAGTACTTC
- | - | TRBJ2-4 | TRBV7-8 | CASSPFGAPRAIQYF | TGTGCCAGCAGCCCCTTCGGGGCCCCCCGGGCCATTCAGTACTTC
- | - | TRBJ2-7 | TRBV25-1 | CASSSPTASSYEQYF | TGTGCCAGCAGTTCTCCAACAGCAAGCTCCTACGAGCAGTACTTC
- | - | TRBJ2-2 | TRBV20-1 | CSARGWNSGRGYLDGELFF | TGCAGTGCTAGAGGGTGGAATAGCGGCAGGGGTTACTTAGACGGGGAGCTGTTTTTT
once | - | TRBJ2-1 | TRBV15 | CATSRDTPQYNEQFF | TGTGCCACCAGCAGAGATACCCCTCAGTACAATGAGCAGTTCTTC
- | - | TRBJ1-5 | TRBV12-3/TRBV12-4 | CASSPKGRGNQPQHF | TGTGCCAGCAGTCCTAAGGGCAGGGGCAATCAGCCCCAGCATTTT
- | TRBD1 | TRBJ2-2 | TRBV12-3/TRBV12-4 | CASSYRQGASGELFF | TGTGCCAGCAGTTATAGGCAGGGGGCGTCCGGGGAGCTGTTTTTT
- | - | TRBJ2-5 | TRBV27 | CASSSWDPIGETQYF | TGTGCCAGCAGTTCCTGGGACCCGATTGGAGAGACCCAGTACTTC
- | - | TRBJ2-5 | TRBV20-1 | CSAPARETQYF | TGCAGTGCCCCCGCCCGGGAGACCCAGTACTTC
- | - | TRBJ2-3 | TRBV20-1 | CSARGITDTQYF | TGCAGTGCGCGGGGAATCACAGATACGCAGTATTTT
- | - | TRBJ1-5 | TRBV20-1 | CSAGDNRGNQPQHF | TGCAGTGCTGGGGACAATCGAGGCAATCAGCCCCAGCATTTT
- | - | TRBJ2-6 | TRBV30 | CAWLFPGANVLTF | TGTGCCTGGCTATTCCCTGGGGCCAACGTCCTGACTTTC
- | - | TRBJ1-5 | TRBV20-1 | CSAIRQIDQPQHF | TGCAGTGCCATTAGGCAGATCGATCAGCCCCAGCATTTT